The 7 T cell receptor beta chains reported below all come from one sample, sequenced in a study of tumor and adjacent non-tumor tissue in lung cancer. This sample's RNA came from whole unsorted tissue. Three rounds of nested PCR, following a modified ARM-PCR protocol, produced the TCRbeta library. TCRdb re-called the multiplex PCR reads through MiXCR, storing one row per CDR3 protein. The table has approximately 90,000 distinct CDR3 sequences, less than 80% seen once. Sequences were obtained from lung tumor tissue. These receptors originate from a man aged 55-75 years with non-small cell lung cancer.

This clonotype has only one observation. A read error may be the cause here, since a much bigger clone is one base away. Likely a read error: the CDR3 ends without its conserved phenylalanine or tryptophan. This chain's CDR3 is CASSPPSVQETQYL. The CDR3 nucleotides read TGTGCCAGCTCACCACCGTCAGTACAAGAGACCCAGTACCTC. V and J are TRBV18 and TRBJ2-5, with no clear D. There are 14 residues in the CDR3. Germline CDR1 reads KGHSH; CDR2 reads LQKENI. Trimming pared 0 bases from V and 2 bases from J, leaving 7 bases between.

The rearrangement joins TRBV6-5 to TRBJ1-4; no firm D call. CDR3 length: 14 amino acids. Trimming cost V 10 bases and J 8 bases, with 20 bases left between them. Germline V gene data show CDR1 as MNHEY and CDR2 as SVGAGI. This CDR3 reads CATGRECRIEKLFF. CDR3 nucleotides: TGTGCCACCGGCCGGGAATGTCGCATCGAAAAACTGTTTTTT.

On this clonotype: The CDR3 does not end in the conserved phenylalanine or tryptophan, so this is likely a read error. The chain carries TRBV6-5 and TRBJ2-7; D tentatively reads TRBD1 or TRBD2 (6 bases each). The CDR3 totals 15 residues. CDR1 is MNHEY, CDR2 SVGAGI, per germline. V shed 7 bases and J shed 1 base, with 17 bases lying between them. The CDR3 sequence: CASNGTGRFSYEQYL. The CDR3 DNA reads TGTGCCAGCAATGGAACAGGGAGGTTTTCCTACGAGCAGTACCTC.

Comments on this clonotype: With a much larger clone just one base away, this may be a read error. The rearrangement links TRBV7-6 to TRBJ1-1; D uncertain. Trimming stripped 7 bases from V and 2 bases from J, with 14 bases between. Germline V lookup: CDR1 SGHVS, CDR2 FNYEAQ. The CDR3 runs 14 residues. CDR3 nucleotides: TGTGCCAGCATCCGAGAAAGGTTCAACACTGAAGCTTTCTTT. Translation: CASIRERFNTEAFF.

The V call is TRBV20-1, the J call TRBJ2-1, with D possibly TRBD1 on 6 matching bases. Trimming stripped 3 bases from V and 1 base from J, with 25 bases between. Per the germline V gene, CDR1 is DFQATT and CDR2 is SNEGSKA (reference sequence). CDR3 length equals 19 residues. CDR3 loop: CSARARSGHTGKSYNEQFF. As DNA, the CDR3 is TGCAGTGCTAGGGCTCGATCTGGACACACAGGGAAGTCCTACAATGAGCAGTTCTTC.

The chain combines TRBV20-1 with TRBJ2-1, with TRBD2 identical over 7 bases. This CDR3 has 15 amino acids. The V segment lost 4 bases and the J segment 1 base; nucleotides outside the gene matches: 7. Per germline, CDR1 DFQATT and CDR2 SNEGSKA (reference sequence). The CDR3 sequence is CSATGGKRSYNEQFF. Here the CDR3 DNA reads TGCAGTGCTACCGGGGGGAAGAGGTCCTACAATGAGCAGTTCTTC.

Ten or more counts support this clonotype. This chain links TRBV28 with TRBJ1-5; D unclear. Trimming shortened V by 7 bases and J by 0 bases, and 25 bases separated the two germline ends. Germline CDR1 MDHEN, CDR2 SYDVKM. The CDR3 totals 19 residues. CDR3 sequence (DNA): TGTGCCAGCAAGAAAGGAAAGGTTTATTGGGTCTATAGCAATCAGCCCCAGCATTTT. The encoded protein is CASKKGKVYWVYSNQPQHF.